This passage covers 25 T cell receptor beta chains from one sample sequenced in a study of shared clonotypes between healthy human individuals. Clones were sequenced by immunoSEQ multiplex PCR, and TCRdb holds only the in-frame ones, with some missing. This sample has 950,000 to 1,200,000 clones, with approximately 77% found just once. Source material: memory CD4+ T cells from PBMCs. The sample's subset: CD45RA-negative fraction. The receptors shown here come from a man between 18 and 35 years old in good health. Some clones in this sample may be carry-over from other donors' samples.

Concerning this clone: This may be a read error: a much more frequent sequence differs by one nucleotide. Other nucleotide sequences in the sample specify the same CDR3. The V gene is TRBV7-9, the J gene TRBJ2-3; 9 positions agree with TRBD2. The V gene's germline CDR1 is SEHNR and CDR2 FQNEAQ (reference sequence). The CDR3 loop spans 14 amino acids. Trimming took 1 base from V and 4 from J; bases not matched to a gene: 0. The CDR3 nucleotides read TGTGCCAGCAGCTTAGGACTAGCGGCAGATACGCAGTATTTT. It yields the protein CASSLGLAADTQYF.

The CDR3 spells CASSYSGTGNTEAFF. The CDR3 DNA reads as TGTGCCAGCTCATATTCCGGGACAGGGAACACTGAAGCTTTCTTT. The chain joins TRBV18 to TRBJ1-1; 8 bases align to TRBD1. The CDR3 sequence is 15 residues long. Germline CDR1 is KGHSH and CDR2 is LQKENI. The V and J ends lost 5 bases and 1 base, in that order; junction bases with no gene match: 6.

The chain uses TRBV7-8 and TRBJ2-3, with D perhaps TRBD2 (6 bases). Germline CDR1 SGHVS, CDR2 FQNEAQ. Deletions cut 2 bases from V and 1 base from J, with 16 bases between. The CDR3 spans 17 residues. This CDR3 reads CASSLRSRTGGTDTQYF. CDR3 nucleotide sequence: TGTGCCAGCAGCTTACGGTCACGGACGGGGGGCACAGATACGCAGTATTTT.

This clone was counted a single time. The J gene is TRBJ2-1, the V gene TRBV7-3, with TRBD2 matching 9 bases. CDR1 is SGHTA and CDR2 is FQGTGA in the germline V gene. The CDR3 is 16 residues long. Germline trimming cut 4 bases from V and 10 bases from J; bases unmatched to any gene: 14. In DNA, the CDR3 is TGTGCCAGCAGCTCCCGTAGGACTAGCGCATATAGGGAGCAGTTCTTC. This codes for CASSSRRTSAYREQFF.

The genes are TRBV2 and TRBJ1-1; no clear D. Trimming removed 7 bases at V and 2 bases at J, with 11 bases between. CDR1 and CDR2 from the germline V gene are SNHLY and FYNNEI. The CDR3 consists of 13 residues. CDR3 sequence reads: CASTMGLNTEAFF. The CDR3 DNA reads as TGTGCCAGCACCATGGGCCTCAACACTGAAGCTTTCTTT. The full variable domain, with the rest looked up from reference TRBV2 and TRBJ1-1, is EPEVTQTPSHQVTQMGQEVILRCVPISNHLYFYWYRQILGQKVEFLVSFYNNEISEKSEIFDDQFSVERPDGSNFTLKIRSTKLEDSAMYFCASTMGLNTEAFFGQGTRLTVV.

This clone was observed a few times. The chain uses TRBV7-7 and TRBJ1-4, with D unclear. Germline CDR1 and CDR2: SSHAT and FNYEAQ (reference sequence). The CDR3 is 13 residues long. The V gene lost 5 bases and the J gene lost 3 bases, with 7 bases spanning the gap. The CDR3 protein is CASSRASNEKLFF. DNA of the CDR3: TGTGCCAGCAGCCGAGCGTCTAATGAAAAACTGTTTTTT.

This chain links TRBV6-5 with TRBJ2-7, with unresolved D. This CDR3 region has 15 residues. Between the trimmed V and J ends, which lost 2 bases and 6 bases, there was a span of 17 bases. Germline CDR1 reads MNHEY; CDR2 reads SVGAGI. The CDR3 region has the DNA TGTGCCAGCAGTTACGTCCGTTTCTTCACCCTCGAGCAGTACTTC. It encodes CASSYVRFFTLEQYF.

The CDR3 DNA sequence: TGTGCCAGCAGCAGCAGGGGGCTTAGGGAGCTGTTTTTT. Its protein product is CASSSRGLRELFF. The chain carries TRBV9 and TRBJ2-2, with 8 bases lining up with TRBD1. The CDR3 length is 13 residues. Germline-derived CDR1 and CDR2 are SGDLS and YYNGEE. Unmatched junction bases numbered 5, after V lost 4 bases and J lost 9 bases.

The chain links TRBV5-4 to TRBJ2-5, with D uncertain. The CDR3 runs 11 residues. The germline gives CDR1 SGHNT, CDR2 YYREEE (reference sequence). V dropped 4 bases and J dropped 3 bases, with 4 bases sitting between them. The CDR3 reads CASSGEETQYF. The CDR3 DNA follows: TGTGCCAGCAGCGGAGAAGAGACCCAGTACTTC.

This clone was recorded once. The rearrangement joins TRBV5-1 to TRBJ2-2, with TRBD2 matching over 9 bases. The junction had 15 bases not matched to a gene; V was cut back by 5 bases and J by 7 bases. Germline V gene sequence: CDR1 SGHRS, CDR2 YFSETQ. There are 17 residues in the CDR3. The CDR3 DNA is TGCGCCAGCAGTCTGACTAGCGGAGTTCTGAGGGTCGGGGAGCTGTTTTTT. Residues: CASSLTSGVLRVGELFF.

This chain uses TRBV4-2 with TRBJ2-7, with D tentatively TRBD2 (5 bases). Trimming took off 0 bases at V and 2 bases at J, with 8 bases between the two ends. From germline, CDR1 is LGHNA and CDR2 YNFKEQ. The CDR3 consists of 14 residues. CDR3: CASSQELGAYEQYF. For the CDR3, the DNA is TGTGCCAGCAGCCAAGAATTGGGAGCCTACGAGCAGTACTTC.

Remarks on this clone: Relative to the germline gene, one junction end is altered; a read error may explain this. The chain couples TRBV20-1 to TRBJ2-1; D tentatively fits TRBD1 or TRBD2 (5 bases each). The CDR3 runs 10 residues. Germline V gives CDR1 DFQATT, CDR2 SNEGSKA (reference sequence). This CDR3 reads CSVTLGAPVF. For the CDR3, the DNA is TGCAGTGTTACCCTCGGGGCTCCGGTCTTC.

This chain joins TRBV28 and TRBJ2-4; the match to TRBD2 covers 7 bases. Looked up from germline, CDR1 is MDHEN and CDR2 is SYDVKM. The CDR3 loop spans 13 amino acids. Trimming cost V 3 bases and J 8 bases; bases outside gene matches: 4. The CDR3 nucleotides read TGTGCCAGCAGTTTTGCGCGGGGGTACATTCAGTACTTC. As protein: CASSFARGYIQYF.

This rearrangement joins TRBV7-3 to TRBJ2-2; D ambiguous. V gave up 5 bases and J gave up 5 bases, with 9 bases separating them. Germline V gene sequence: CDR1 SGHTA, CDR2 FQGTGA. The CDR3 length is 13 residues. CDR3 coding DNA: TGTGCCAGCAGCCCCATAGAGACCGGGGAGCTGTTTTTT. Amino acid sequence: CASSPIETGELFF. The variable domain in full, completed from reference TRBV7-3 and TRBJ2-2, reads GAGVSQTPSNKVTEKGKYVELRCDPISGHTALYWYRQSLGQGPEFLIYFQGTGAADDSGLPNDRFFAVRPEGSVSTLKIQRTERGDSAVYLCASSPIETGELFFGEGSRLTVL.

The V and J genes are TRBV10-3 and TRBJ2-7, with D perhaps matching TRBD1 (6 bases). The CDR3 is 13 residues long. Germline lookup yields CDR1 ENHRY and CDR2 SYGVKD. The V gene lost 9 bases and the J gene lost 4 bases, with 16 bases spanning the gap. CDR3 protein: CAMSGTGRYEQYF. The CDR3 nucleotides read TGTGCCATGAGCGGAACAGGGCGGTACGAGCAGTACTTC.

In this sample, this clone turned up once. The V call is TRBV5-1, the J call TRBJ2-2; D is ambiguous. The CDR3 is 14 residues long. Per the germline V gene, CDR1 is SGHRS and CDR2 is YFSETQ. V was cut by 9 bases and J by 0 bases, with 12 bases left in between. The CDR3 here is CATRTDANTGELFF. CDR3 in DNA: TGCGCCACCCGGACGGATGCGAACACCGGGGAGCTGTTTTTT.

The J gene is TRBJ1-1, the V gene TRBV4-3; unclear D gene. Looked up from germline, CDR1 is LGHNA and CDR2 is YSLEER. The CDR3 runs to 16 residues. The germline V and J ends were trimmed by 2 bases and 0 bases, with 13 bases remaining between them. CDR3 sequence: CASSQQAGYMNTEAFF. The CDR3 coding sequence is TGCGCCAGCAGCCAACAGGCTGGTTACATGAACACTGAAGCTTTCTTT.

The J gene is TRBJ2-1, the V gene TRBV19, with 11 positions matching TRBD2. Germline lookup yields CDR1 LNHDA and CDR2 SQIVND (reference sequence). Trimming took 5 bases from V and 9 from J; bases not matched to a gene: 12. This CDR3 comprises 16 residues. The CDR3 loop reads CASSPGTSGRLTEQFF. The CDR3 nucleotides read TGTGCCAGTAGTCCGGGCACTAGCGGGAGACTCACTGAGCAGTTCTTC.

This rearrangement joins TRBV9 to TRBJ2-3; maybe TRBD2 (6 bases). V was cut by 0 bases and J by 6 bases, with 14 bases left in between. Germline V gene data show CDR1 as SGDLS and CDR2 as YYNGEE. The CDR3 is 15 amino acids. The CDR3 coding sequence is TGTGCCAGCAGCGTAGCTACGGGGGTATGGGATACGCAGTATTTT. Encoded protein: CASSVATGVWDTQYF. The variable domain in full, with the rest retrieved from reference TRBV9 and TRBJ2-3, is DSGVTQTPKHLITATGQRVTLRCSPRSGDLSVYWYQQSLDQGLQFLIQYYNGEERAKGNILERFSAQQFPDLHSELNLSSLELGDSALYFCASSVATGVWDTQYFGPGTRLTVL.

CDR3 sequence reads: CASSYAGGLSNTEAFF. The CDR3 nucleotides read TGTGCCAGCAGCTATGCAGGGGGATTATCGAACACTGAAGCTTTCTTT. The chain links TRBV25-1 to TRBJ1-1; 7 nucleotides align to TRBD1. V shed 6 bases, J shed 1 base, and the junction held 11 bases outside the gene matches. This CDR3 is 16 amino acids long. CDR1 and CDR2 from the germline V gene are MGHDK and SYGVNS.

V gene TRBV7-2 combines with J gene TRBJ1-1; possible D gene TRBD1, 6 bases. The CDR3 has 14 amino acids. Deletions cut 5 bases from V and 0 bases from J, with 10 bases between. The germline V gene has CDR1 SGHTA and CDR2 FQGNSA. In DNA form, the CDR3 reads TGTGCCAGCAGCCGACAGGCAATGAACACTGAAGCTTTCTTT. Protein sequence: CASSRQAMNTEAFF.

The chain uses TRBV28 and TRBJ1-3; D gene ambiguous. The CDR3 length is 14 residues. Trimming pared 4 bases from V and 1 base from J, leaving 8 bases between. The V gene's germline CDR1 is MDHEN and CDR2 SYDVKM. The CDR3 DNA reads TGTGCCAGCAGTTCCGCGCGGTCTGGAAACACCATATATTTT. It yields the protein CASSSARSGNTIYF.

The chain employs TRBV28 and TRBJ1-1, with a possible D match to TRBD1 (5 bases). V shed 2 bases and J shed 4 bases, with 8 bases lying between them. Germline V gene sequence: CDR1 MDHEN, CDR2 SYDVKM. The CDR3 extends over 13 amino acids. The CDR3 spells CASSLGGSTEAFF. In DNA, the CDR3 is TGTGCCAGCAGTTTAGGGGGGAGCACTGAAGCTTTCTTT.

The V and J genes are TRBV2 and TRBJ1-1, with D tentatively TRBD1 (5 bases). The V and J ends lost 8 bases and 0 bases respectively, with 16 bases between them. The V gene's germline CDR1 is SNHLY and CDR2 FYNNEI. The CDR3 runs 15 residues. CDR3 in amino acids: CASLIGARVNTEAFF. DNA for the CDR3: TGTGCCAGCCTCATAGGGGCAAGGGTGAACACTGAAGCTTTCTTT.

V usage is TRBV9 and J usage is TRBJ2-5, with D possibly TRBD2 on 6 matching bases. With 0 bases removed from V and 0 bases from J, the gap between germline ends came to 9 bases. This CDR3 is 15 amino acids long. CDR1 and CDR2 (germline): SGDLS, YYNGEE. DNA for the CDR3: TGTGCCAGCAGCGTAGTCGGCGGGAACCAAGAGACCCAGTACTTC. Translated, it gives CASSVVGGNQETQYF.